This entry describes one T cell receptor beta chain. CDR3 length: 15 amino acids. Germline V lookup: CDR1 LGHNA, CDR2 YNFKEQ. After removal of 0 bases from V and 5 bases from J, the junction contained 6 bases not matched to a gene. The data originate from a study of control samples from healthy donors and cancer patients. Clones were read by immunoSEQ multiplex PCR, and TCRdb kept only the in-frame ones, dropping some. The sample lists 100,000 to 150,000 clones, 92% occurring once. Sequencing input: blood. The chain uses TRBV4-2 and TRBJ2-5; TRBD1 matches 7 bases. This clonotype originated in a woman aged 45-65 years in good health. CDR3 DNA: TGTGCCAGCAGCCAAGAGAACAGGGGTGGGGAGACCCAGTACTTC. Residues: CASSQENRGGETQYF.